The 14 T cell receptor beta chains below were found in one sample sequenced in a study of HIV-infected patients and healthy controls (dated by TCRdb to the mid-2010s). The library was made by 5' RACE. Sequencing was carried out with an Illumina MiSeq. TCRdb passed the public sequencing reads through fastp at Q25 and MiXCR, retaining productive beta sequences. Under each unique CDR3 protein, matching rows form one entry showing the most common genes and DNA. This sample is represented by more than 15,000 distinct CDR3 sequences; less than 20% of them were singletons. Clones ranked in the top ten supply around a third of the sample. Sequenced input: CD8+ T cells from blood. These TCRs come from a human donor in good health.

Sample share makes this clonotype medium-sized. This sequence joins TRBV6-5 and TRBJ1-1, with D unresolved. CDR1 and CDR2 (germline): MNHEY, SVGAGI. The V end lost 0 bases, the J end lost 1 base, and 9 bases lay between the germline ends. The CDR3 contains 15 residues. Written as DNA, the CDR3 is TGTGCCAGCAGTTACTCTCGCGATTCGAACACTGAAGCTTTCTTT. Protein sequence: CASSYSRDSNTEAFF.

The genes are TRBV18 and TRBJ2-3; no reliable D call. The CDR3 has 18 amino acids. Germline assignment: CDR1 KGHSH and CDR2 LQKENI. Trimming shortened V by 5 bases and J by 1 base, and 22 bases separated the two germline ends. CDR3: CASSARHLVEYRTDTQYF. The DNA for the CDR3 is TGTGCCAGCTCAGCAAGGCACCTCGTCGAATACCGCACAGATACGCAGTATTTT.

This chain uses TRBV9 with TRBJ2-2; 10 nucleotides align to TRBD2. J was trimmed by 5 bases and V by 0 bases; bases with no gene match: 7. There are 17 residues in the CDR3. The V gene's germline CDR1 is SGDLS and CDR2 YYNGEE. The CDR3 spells CASSVAKAGGRTGELFF. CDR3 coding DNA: TGTGCCAGCAGCGTAGCGAAAGCGGGAGGGAGGACCGGGGAGCTGTTTTTT.

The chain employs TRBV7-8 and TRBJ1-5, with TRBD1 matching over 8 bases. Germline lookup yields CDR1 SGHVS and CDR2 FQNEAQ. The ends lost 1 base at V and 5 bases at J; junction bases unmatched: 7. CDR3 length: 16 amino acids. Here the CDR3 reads CASSLGRSGGYQPQHF. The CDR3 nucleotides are TGTGCCAGCAGCTTAGGAAGGTCAGGGGGCTATCAGCCCCAGCATTTT.

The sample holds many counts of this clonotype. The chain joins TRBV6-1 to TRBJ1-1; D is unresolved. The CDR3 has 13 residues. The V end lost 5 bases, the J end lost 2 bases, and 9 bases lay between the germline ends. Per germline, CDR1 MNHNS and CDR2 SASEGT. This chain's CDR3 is CASSWSSNTEAFF. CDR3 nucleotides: TGTGCCAGCAGTTGGAGCAGCAACACTGAAGCTTTCTTT.

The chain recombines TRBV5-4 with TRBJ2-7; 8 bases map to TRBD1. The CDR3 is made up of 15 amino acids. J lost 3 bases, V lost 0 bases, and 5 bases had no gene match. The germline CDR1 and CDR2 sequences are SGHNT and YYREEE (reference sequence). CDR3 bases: TGTGCCAGCAGCTTGGGACAGGGGATTAACTACGAGCAGTACTTC. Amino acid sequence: CASSLGQGINYEQYF.

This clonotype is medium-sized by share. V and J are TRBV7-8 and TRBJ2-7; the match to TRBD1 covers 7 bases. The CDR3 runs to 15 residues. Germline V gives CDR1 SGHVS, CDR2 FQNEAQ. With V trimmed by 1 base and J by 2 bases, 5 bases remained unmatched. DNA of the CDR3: TGTGCCAGCAGCTTAGAGGACAGGACCACCTACGAGCAGTACTTC. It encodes CASSLEDRTTYEQYF.

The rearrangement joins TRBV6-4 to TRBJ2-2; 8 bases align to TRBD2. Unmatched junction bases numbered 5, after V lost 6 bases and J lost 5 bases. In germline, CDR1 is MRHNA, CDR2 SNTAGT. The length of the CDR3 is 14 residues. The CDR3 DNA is TGTGCCAGCAGACCGGGACTAGAAACCGGGGAGCTGTTTTTT. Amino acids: CASRPGLETGELFF.

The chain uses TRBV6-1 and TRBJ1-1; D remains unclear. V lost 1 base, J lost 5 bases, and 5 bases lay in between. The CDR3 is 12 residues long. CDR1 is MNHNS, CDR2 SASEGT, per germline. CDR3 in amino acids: CASSEVVTEAFF. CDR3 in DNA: TGTGCCAGCAGTGAAGTGGTGACTGAAGCTTTCTTT.

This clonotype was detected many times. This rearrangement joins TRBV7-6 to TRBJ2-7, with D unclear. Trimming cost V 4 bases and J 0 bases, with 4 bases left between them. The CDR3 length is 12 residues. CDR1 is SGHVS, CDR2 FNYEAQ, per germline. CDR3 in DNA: TGTGCCAGCAGCTCGCTCTCCTACGAGCAGTACTTC. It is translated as CASSSLSYEQYF.

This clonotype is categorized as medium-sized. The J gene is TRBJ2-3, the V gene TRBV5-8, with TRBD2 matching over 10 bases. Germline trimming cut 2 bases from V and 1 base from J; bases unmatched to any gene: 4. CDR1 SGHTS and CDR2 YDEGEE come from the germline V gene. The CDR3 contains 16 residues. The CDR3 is CASSFSSGRGTDTQYF. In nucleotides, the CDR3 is TGTGCCAGCAGCTTTAGCAGCGGGAGGGGCACAGATACGCAGTATTTT. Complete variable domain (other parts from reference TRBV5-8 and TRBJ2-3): EAGVTQSPTHLIKTRGQQATLRCSPISGHTSVYWYQQALGLGLQFLLWYDEGEERNRGNFPPRFSGRQFPNYSSELNVNALELEDSALYLCASSFSSGRGTDTQYFGPGTRLTVL.

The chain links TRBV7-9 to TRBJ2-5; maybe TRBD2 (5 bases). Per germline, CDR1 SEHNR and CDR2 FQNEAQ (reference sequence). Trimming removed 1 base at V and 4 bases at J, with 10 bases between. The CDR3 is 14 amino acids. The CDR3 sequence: CASSLGGRAETQYF. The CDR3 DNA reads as TGTGCCAGCAGCTTAGGAGGGCGGGCAGAGACCCAGTACTTC. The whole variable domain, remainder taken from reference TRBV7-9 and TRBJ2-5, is DTGVSQNPRHKITKRGQNVTFRCDPISEHNRLYWYRQTLGQGPEFLTYFQNEAQLEKSRLLSDRFSAERPKGSFSTLEIQRTEQGDSAMYLCASSLGGRAETQYFGPGTRLLVL.

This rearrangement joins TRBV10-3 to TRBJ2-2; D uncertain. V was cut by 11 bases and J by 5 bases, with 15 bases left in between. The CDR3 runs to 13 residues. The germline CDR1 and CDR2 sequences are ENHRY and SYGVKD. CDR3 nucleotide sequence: TGTGCCGCCGCTCCCCCCTTGACCGGGGAGCTGTTTTTT. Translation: CAAAPPLTGELFF.

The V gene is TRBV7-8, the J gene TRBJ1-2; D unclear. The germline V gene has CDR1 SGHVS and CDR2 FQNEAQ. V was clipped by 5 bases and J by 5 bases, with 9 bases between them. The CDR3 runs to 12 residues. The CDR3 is CASSAGTYGYTF. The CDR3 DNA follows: TGTGCCAGCAGCGCAGGCACTTATGGCTACACCTTC.